This record looks at one T cell receptor (beta chain) sequence and its context. The data stem from a study of T cell changes during pregnancy in multiple sclerosis. TCRdb keeps only in-frame clones here, not all; method: immunoSEQ multiplex PCR. The sample comprises roughly 71,000 clones, 80% to 95% of which are singletons, and 1.6% rests with the top ten. Trimming removed 0 bases from V and 3 bases from J; junction bases left unmatched: 9. CDR1 is MNHEY, CDR2 SMNVEV, per germline (reference sequence). The CDR3 loop spans 17 amino acids. The receptor was derived from a female donor in good health, enrolled as a control in a pregnancy study. V gene TRBV27 combines with J gene TRBJ2-7; 9 bases line up with TRBD2. Material: peripheral blood, obtained in the first trimester of pregnancy. The DNA of the CDR3 is TGTGCCAGCAGTTTATCCCCTAGCGGGGAGAGTCTCTACGAGCAGTACTTC. It codes for CASSLSPSGESLYEQYF.